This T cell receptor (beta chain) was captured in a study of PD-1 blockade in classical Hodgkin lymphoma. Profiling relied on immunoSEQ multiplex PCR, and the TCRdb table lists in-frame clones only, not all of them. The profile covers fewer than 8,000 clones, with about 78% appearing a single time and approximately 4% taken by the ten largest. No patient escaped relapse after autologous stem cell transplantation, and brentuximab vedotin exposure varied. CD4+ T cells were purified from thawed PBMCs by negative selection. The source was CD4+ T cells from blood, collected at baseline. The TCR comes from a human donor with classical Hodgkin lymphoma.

For the CDR3, the DNA is TGTGCCAGCAGTTCCAGGGGGCGCGAGCAGTACTTC. It is translated as CASSSRGREQYF. This chain connects TRBV6-5 to TRBJ2-7, with 8 positions matching TRBD1. Germline lookup yields CDR1 MNHEY and CDR2 SVGAGI. This CDR3 spans 12 amino acids. V was pared by 4 bases and J by 6 bases, with 2 bases of the junction left unmatched.